The next 27 T cell receptor beta chains were all read from a single sample in a study of OX40 agonist ivuxolimab in advanced cancers. Libraries were prepared by immunoSEQ multiplex PCR; TCRdb keeps only in-frame clonotypes and omits some of them. The data show fewer than 65,000 clones, with roughly 90% seen just once and roughly 4.5% held by the top ten. The sequencing used CD4+ or CD8+ T cells sorted from blood, collected in a trial of the OX40 agonist ivuxolimab. The receptor source for this set is an adult with an advanced solid tumor such as melanoma, head and neck, liver or kidney cancer.

This clone has a handful of counts. The chain recombines TRBV5-6 with TRBJ1-4, with D perhaps TRBD1 (6 bases). Germline lookup yields CDR1 SGHDT and CDR2 YYEEEE. This CDR3 spans 14 amino acids. The germline V and J ends were trimmed by 1 base and 8 bases, with 12 bases remaining between them. The CDR3 bases are TGTGCCAGCAGCTTGTACGCCAGGGGAGAAAAACTGTTTTTT. Its translation: CASSLYARGEKLFF.

The chain uses TRBV30 and TRBJ2-3; 14 bases agree with TRBD2. Trimming at V came to 2 bases and at J to 2 bases, leaving 9 bases not matched to a gene. CDR3 size: 18 residues. The germline V gene encodes CDR1 GTSNPN and CDR2 SVGIG (reference sequence). The CDR3 sequence: CAWSPRLAGGRLTDTQYF. DNA of the CDR3: TGTGCCTGGAGTCCCCGACTAGCGGGGGGGCGTCTCACAGATACGCAGTATTTT. The full variable domain, rest sourced from reference TRBV30 and TRBJ2-3, is SQTIHQWPATLVQPVGSPLSLECTVEGTSNPNLYWYRQAAGRGLQLLFYSVGIGQISSEVPQNLSASRPQDRQFILSSKKLLLSDSGFYLCAWSPRLAGGRLTDTQYFGPGTRLTVL.

The chain recombines TRBV18 with TRBJ2-1; D is uncertain. Germline V gene sequence: CDR1 KGHSH, CDR2 LQKENI. This CDR3 is 11 amino acids long. The V end lost 6 bases, the J end lost 10 bases, and 10 bases lay between the germline ends. CDR3 amino acids: CASSQSGEQFF. CDR3 in DNA: TGTGCCAGCTCCCAGTCCGGCGAGCAGTTCTTC.

V usage is TRBV18 and J usage is TRBJ2-7; D remains unclear. V was pared by 3 bases and J by 3 bases, with 9 bases between. This CDR3 comprises 13 residues. Germline V CDR1 and CDR2: KGHSH, LQKENI. The CDR3 protein is CASSPPALYEQYF. In DNA, the CDR3 is TGTGCCAGCTCACCCCCAGCCCTCTACGAGCAGTACTTC. Full variable domain (outside the CDR3, taken from reference TRBV18 and TRBJ2-7): NAGVMQNPRHLVRRRGQEARLRCSPMKGHSHVYWYRQLPEEGLKFMVYLQKENIIDESGMPKERFSAEFPKEGPSILRIQQVVRGDSAAYFCASSPPALYEQYFGPGTRLTVT.

The rearrangement joins TRBV2 to TRBJ1-1, with D possibly matching TRBD1 (5 bases). This CDR3 region has 13 residues. CDR1 is SNHLY, CDR2 FYNNEI, per germline. V lost 6 bases and J lost 4, with 12 bases in between. CDR3 DNA sequence: TGTGCCAGCAGGATACTTGGGACCACTGAAGCTTTCTTT. Its protein product is CASRILGTTEAFF.

This chain joins TRBV28 and TRBJ2-1, with 9 bases lining up with TRBD1. Germline V gene lookup returns CDR1 MDHEN and CDR2 SYDVKM. This CDR3 has 15 residues. Losses at the gene ends were 6 bases for V and 4 bases for J; bases not matched to a gene: 7. This CDR3 reads CASRDGTGSYNEQFF. For the CDR3, the DNA is TGTGCCAGCAGAGATGGGACAGGGTCGTACAATGAGCAGTTCTTC.

This clone has a single count. The rearrangement uses TRBV14 and TRBJ1-2; unclear D gene. CDR1 and CDR2 from the germline V gene are SGHDN and FVKESK. The CDR3 contains 15 residues. The V and J ends lost 1 base and 4 bases respectively, with 13 bases between them. Here the CDR3 reads CASSQGVKLSYGYTF. In nucleotides, the CDR3 is TGTGCCAGCAGCCAAGGGGTCAAGCTTAGCTATGGCTACACCTTC.

The CDR3: CASSLGLAEPYEQYF. In DNA form, the CDR3 reads TGCGCCAGCAGCTTGGGGCTAGCGGAGCCCTACGAGCAGTACTTC. V and J are TRBV5-1 and TRBJ2-7; TRBD2 matches at 7 bases. Germline V gives CDR1 SGHRS, CDR2 YFSETQ. With V trimmed by 0 bases and J by 2 bases, 5 bases remained unmatched. The CDR3 is made up of 15 amino acids.

In its sample, this clone was seen once. The chain is built from TRBV5-8 and TRBJ1-4; 12 bases map to TRBD1. The CDR3 is made up of 15 amino acids. Germline CDR1 and CDR2: SGHTS and YDEGEE. V lost 4 bases to trimming and J lost 8 bases; unmatched junction nucleotides: 6. CDR3 in amino acids: CASSIGTGGGEKLFF. The CDR3, as DNA: TGTGCCAGCAGCATAGGGACAGGGGGCGGAGAAAAACTGTTTTTT.

The chain uses TRBV7-9 and TRBJ2-3; possible D gene TRBD2, 5 bases. This CDR3 spans 14 amino acids. Trimming took off 1 base at V and 6 bases at J, with 11 bases between the two ends. CDR1 SEHNR and CDR2 FQNEAQ come from the germline V gene (reference sequence). The CDR3 here is CASSLGAGSDTQYF. For the CDR3, the DNA is TGTGCCAGCAGCTTAGGGGCGGGTTCCGATACGCAGTATTTT.

V is TRBV30 and J is TRBJ2-7; either TRBD1 or TRBD2 may fit D (6 bases each). CDR1 is GTSNPN and CDR2 is SVGIG in the germline V gene (reference sequence). V was cut by 3 bases and J by 0 bases, with 9 bases left in between. The CDR3 has 13 amino acids. DNA for the CDR3: TGTGCCTGGAGCGCGGGACACTCCTACGAGCAGTACTTC. Its translation: CAWSAGHSYEQYF.

The sample holds one count of this clone. The chain joins TRBV19 to TRBJ1-1; weak D call: TRBD1 (6 bases). This CDR3 has 13 residues. The V gene lost 3 bases and the J gene lost 8 bases, with 13 bases spanning the gap. Germline CDR1 is LNHDA and CDR2 is SQIVND (reference sequence). The CDR3 loop reads CASSILGAREAFF. The CDR3 nucleotides are TGTGCCAGTAGTATTTTGGGGGCCCGGGAAGCTTTCTTT.

This sequence joins TRBV11-1 and TRBJ2-3; no clear D gene. The V gene lost 0 bases and the J gene lost 0 bases, with 7 bases spanning the gap. CDR1 is SGHAT and CDR2 is FQDESV in the germline V gene (reference sequence). The CDR3 runs to 15 residues. The CDR3 DNA reads TGTGCCAGCAGCTTAGCTTCTACTAGCACAGATACGCAGTATTTT. It encodes CASSLASTSTDTQYF. The full variable domain, its missing parts supplied by reference TRBV11-1 and TRBJ2-3, is EAEVAQSPRYKITEKSQAVAFWCDPISGHATLYWYRQILGQGPELLVQFQDESVVDDSQLPKDRFSAERLKGVDSTLKIQPAELGDSAMYLCASSLASTSTDTQYFGPGTRLTVL.

The CDR3 sequence: CAIRGTSGAGELFF. As DNA, the CDR3 is TGTGCCATCAGAGGGACTAGCGGGGCGGGGGAGCTGTTTTTT. V and J are TRBV10-3 and TRBJ2-2; the match to TRBD2 covers 13 bases. The CDR3 runs to 14 residues. Germline trimming cut 6 bases from V and 8 bases from J; bases unmatched to any gene: 3. Germline-derived CDR1 and CDR2 are ENHRY and SYGVKD.

The chain is built from TRBV4-1 and TRBJ2-5; TRBD2 matches at 12 bases. This CDR3 contains 18 residues. V lost 2 bases to trimming and J lost 1 base; unmatched junction nucleotides: 8. Germline loops: CDR1 MGHRA, CDR2 YSYEKL. CDR3 residues: CASSQFELAGGPQETQYF. The CDR3 nucleotides are TGCGCCAGCAGCCAATTCGAACTAGCGGGGGGCCCCCAAGAGACCCAGTACTTC.

The rearrangement uses TRBV28 and TRBJ1-5; 9 bases are shared with TRBD1. The CDR3 is 12 residues long. In germline, CDR1 is MDHEN, CDR2 SYDVKM. J was trimmed by 8 bases and V by 6 bases; bases with no gene match: 2. CDR3 region: CASRTGGKPQHF. DNA of the CDR3: TGTGCCAGCAGAACAGGGGGCAAGCCCCAGCATTTT.

This chain connects TRBV7-8 to TRBJ2-3, with 10 bases fitting TRBD1. Germline assignment: CDR1 SGHVS and CDR2 FQNEAQ. The CDR3 consists of 17 residues. Trimming cost V 1 base and J 2 bases; bases outside gene matches: 6. Written as DNA, the CDR3 is TGTGCCAGCAGCTTAGGTCTCGGGACAGGGGTCACAGATACGCAGTATTTT. Its translation: CASSLGLGTGVTDTQYF.

The V gene is TRBV6-5, the J gene TRBJ1-3; 8 bases are shared with TRBD1. Germline lookup yields CDR1 MNHEY and CDR2 SVGAGI. The CDR3 extends over 15 amino acids. J lost 2 bases, V lost 4 bases, and 4 bases had no gene match. This chain's CDR3 is CASSSTGAPGNTIYF. CDR3 DNA sequence: TGTGCCAGCAGTTCGACAGGGGCCCCTGGAAACACCATATATTTT.

This CDR3 is CASSIIGNSGNTIYF. CDR3 nucleotide sequence: TGTGCCAGTAGTATCATCGGAAACTCTGGAAACACCATATATTTT. V is TRBV19 and J is TRBJ1-3; no firm D call. This CDR3 comprises 15 residues. The germline CDR1 and CDR2 sequences are LNHDA and SQIVND (reference sequence). V shed 3 bases and J shed 0 bases, with 9 bases lying between them.

CDR3 in amino acids: CASSLMADTEAFF. The CDR3 DNA follows: TGTGCCAGCAGCTTGATGGCAGACACTGAAGCTTTCTTT. This sequence joins TRBV5-4 and TRBJ1-1; D remains ambiguous. This CDR3 contains 13 residues. The V gene's germline CDR1 is SGHNT and CDR2 YYREEE (reference sequence). The germline V and J ends were trimmed by 1 base and 3 bases, with 7 bases remaining between them.

In the case of this clone: The junction departs from the called germline gene at one end, perhaps through a read error. V is TRBV27 and J is TRBJ2-5; 8 nucleotides align to TRBD2. This CDR3 spans 13 amino acids. Germline V gives CDR1 MNHEY, CDR2 SMNVEV (reference sequence). The CDR3 region has the DNA TGTGCCAGCAGTTTATCCCGTACTAGCGGACGGAACTTC. This codes for CASSLSRTSGRNF.

V is TRBV7-9 and J is TRBJ2-4; possibly TRBD1 for D (6 bases). Germline CDR1 SEHNR, CDR2 FQNEAQ (reference sequence). Trimming took 5 bases from V and 6 from J, leaving 14 bases between them. The length of the CDR3 is 14 residues. The CDR3 protein is CASSPPRGRNIQYF. CDR3 sequence (DNA): TGTGCCAGCAGCCCACCGAGGGGGAGAAACATTCAGTACTTC.

The chain links TRBV5-1 to TRBJ2-1, with 9 bases that match TRBD1. The J segment lost 8 bases and the V segment lost 4 bases, leaving 16 bases of the junction unmatched. CDR1 is SGHRS, CDR2 YFSETQ, per germline. The length of the CDR3 is 17 residues. The CDR3: CASSGHRDRAIRDEQFF. In DNA, the CDR3 is TGCGCCAGCAGCGGACACCGGGACAGGGCCATTCGGGATGAGCAGTTCTTC. The whole variable domain, remainder taken from reference TRBV5-1 and TRBJ2-1, is KAGVTQTPRYLIKTRGQQVTLSCSPISGHRSVSWYQQTPGQGLQFLFEYFSETQRNKGNFPGRFSGRQFSNSRSEMNVSTLELGDSALYLCASSGHRDRAIRDEQFFGPGTRLTVL.

CDR3 region: CASREGIPGGNQPQHF. In DNA, the CDR3 is TGTGCCAGCAGGGAGGGAATCCCGGGGGGCAATCAGCCCCAGCATTTT. The J gene is TRBJ1-5, the V gene TRBV2; possibly TRBD1 for D (5 bases). The germline gives CDR1 SNHLY, CDR2 FYNNEI. The CDR3 consists of 16 residues. V was pared by 6 bases and J by 2 bases, with 17 bases between.

This sequence joins TRBV2 and TRBJ1-2; TRBD1 might be the D (5 bases). Germline V gives CDR1 SNHLY, CDR2 FYNNEI. The CDR3 is 15 amino acids. The germline V and J ends were trimmed by 7 bases and 4 bases, with 19 bases remaining between them. CDR3 in DNA: TGTGCCAGCACCGAGCCGACAGCGATCCGCTATGGCTACACCTTC. Protein: CASTEPTAIRYGYTF.

The J gene is TRBJ1-1, the V gene TRBV29-1, with TRBD1 matching 7 bases. CDR1 SQVTM and CDR2 ANQGSEA come from the germline V gene. The CDR3 totals 15 residues. V dropped 3 bases and J dropped 1; count of bases not matched to a gene: 8. In nucleotides, the CDR3 is TGCAGCGTTGACATTCCGGGACAGCGGAACACTGAAGCTTTCTTT. It yields the protein CSVDIPGQRNTEAFF. Together with reference TRBV29-1 and TRBJ1-1, the CDR3 gives the full variable domain: SAVISQKPSRDICQRGTSLTIQCQVDSQVTMMFWYRQQPGQSLTLIATANQGSEATYESGFVIDKFPISRPNLTFSTLTVSNMSPEDSSIYLCSVDIPGQRNTEAFFGQGTRLTVV.

This chain connects TRBV5-1 to TRBJ1-1, with D perhaps matching TRBD1 (6 bases). Trimming removed 4 bases at V and 6 bases at J, with 16 bases between. The germline V gene has CDR1 SGHRS and CDR2 YFSETQ. The CDR3 consists of 14 residues. CDR3 amino acids: CASSKEDRRSEAFF. The CDR3 coding sequence is TGCGCCAGCAGCAAAGAAGACAGGAGGTCTGAAGCTTTCTTT.